The 10 T cell receptor beta chains given below trace back to one sample, sequenced in a study of regulatory T cells in long-lasting Graves disease. The time point was: persistent/refractory GD, antithyroid drugs over 5 years with positive TRAb. From PBMCs, RNA was extracted and then used to make the TCR library. Researchers made TCR beta libraries by using iRepertoire HTBI primers and running Arm-PCR on CDR3 regions. TCRdb called the multiplex PCR reads again in MiXCR, with one record for every CDR3 protein. Of about 450,000 distinct CDR3 sequences detected, 20% to 30% appear once; the ten largest clones hold roughly 30%. The sequencing used peripheral blood mononuclear cells (PBMCs), collected when the disease was refractory, from a patient treated with antithyroid drugs. The receptors here all came from a female donor with Graves disease.

In its sample, this clonotype was seen many times. The genes are TRBV2 and TRBJ2-7, with TRBD2 matching 8 bases. V lost 9 bases and J lost 5; bases outside the gene matches: 12. This CDR3 comprises 14 residues. Germline CDR1 is SNHLY and CDR2 is FYNNEI. CDR3 sequence reads: CASTEVAGSHEQYF. DNA for the CDR3: TGTGCCAGTACAGAAGTAGCGGGATCCCACGAGCAGTACTTC.

The V gene is TRBV3-1, the J gene TRBJ1-1; possible D gene TRBD1, 6 bases. V dropped 2 bases and J dropped 4 bases, with 14 bases sitting between them. This CDR3 has 15 amino acids. Germline values: CDR1 LGHDT, CDR2 YNNKEL (reference sequence). The CDR3, as DNA: TGTGCCAGCAGCCAAACTTTGGGGGGCACCACTGAAGCTTTCTTT. This translates into CASSQTLGGTTEAFF.

There are many counts of this clonotype. The chain employs TRBV2 and TRBJ1-2; D possibly corresponds to TRBD1 (6 bases). Trimming took off 4 bases at V and 4 bases at J, with 10 bases between the two ends. The germline V gene encodes CDR1 SNHLY and CDR2 FYNNEI. CDR3 length equals 13 residues. CDR3 bases: TGTGCCAGCAGTGTGGACAGCAGCTATGGCTACACCTTC. As protein: CASSVDSSYGYTF.

This clonotype has just a few counts. Here the CDR3 reads CAWMGAGNTEAFF. In DNA, the CDR3 is TGTGCCTGGATGGGGGCGGGTAACACTGAAGCTTTCTTT. This chain uses TRBV30 with TRBJ1-1, with a tentative D call TRBD1 (6 bases). The CDR3 is 13 residues long. Deletions cut 4 bases from V and 2 bases from J, with 11 bases between. CDR1 and CDR2 (germline): GTSNPN, SVGIG (reference sequence).

The CDR3 here is CASSQMGQNSGNTIYF. The CDR3 DNA follows: TGTGCCAGCAGTCAAATGGGACAGAACTCTGGAAACACCATATATTTT. The chain recombines TRBV6-2 or TRBV6-3 with TRBJ1-3; 7 bases align to TRBD1. Germline V gene sequence: CDR1 MNHEY, CDR2 SVGEGT. V shed 5 bases, J shed 0 bases, and the junction held 7 bases outside the gene matches. The length of the CDR3 is 16 residues.

The chain links TRBV14 to TRBJ2-7; weak D call: TRBD1 (6 bases). V was pared by 2 bases and J by 7 bases, with 24 bases between. Germline CDR1 and CDR2: SGHDN and FVKESK. The CDR3 has 17 residues. This chain's CDR3 is CASSQKATGGTSEEQYF. The CDR3 DNA follows: TGTGCCAGCAGCCAAAAGGCGACAGGAGGTACGAGCGAGGAGCAGTACTTC.

The rearrangement links TRBV7-2 to TRBJ1-1, with TRBD1 matching over 8 bases. The junction had 5 bases not matched to a gene; V was cut back by 4 bases and J by 4 bases. Germline values: CDR1 SGHTA, CDR2 FQGNSA. The CDR3 length is 14 residues. CDR3 nucleotide sequence: TGTGCCAGCAGCTCCAGGGGGCACAGCACTGAAGCTTTCTTT. This codes for CASSSRGHSTEAFF.

The table lists this clonotype with a few counts. The rearrangement uses TRBV2 and TRBJ2-3, with TRBD2 matching over 14 bases. CDR3 length: 23 residues. Germline V CDR1 and CDR2: SNHLY, FYNNEI. V gave up 8 bases and J gave up 0 bases; unmatched junction bases: 25. CDR3 nucleotide sequence: TGTGCCAGCCACATCCCAGCGGGGACTAGCGGGAGCAGGTTCGGGTATAGCACAGATACGCAGTATTTT. Encoded protein: CASHIPAGTSGSRFGYSTDTQYF.

This clonotype was recorded at least ten times. V and J are TRBV15 and TRBJ1-1; 8 bases fit TRBD1. V dropped 1 base and J dropped 0; count of bases not matched to a gene: 7. Germline V gene data show CDR1 as LNHNV and CDR2 as YYDKDF (reference sequence). CDR3 length: 17 residues. The CDR3 DNA sequence: TGTGCCACCAGCAGAGGAGGACGGACAGGGTTGAACACTGAAGCTTTCTTT. Residues: CATSRGGRTGLNTEAFF.

In its sample, this clonotype was seen many times. J is TRBJ2-5 and V is TRBV20-1; 10 bases are shared with TRBD1. V lost 3 bases and J lost 4; bases outside the gene matches: 8. The CDR3 covers 15 residues. Per the germline V gene, CDR1 is DFQATT and CDR2 is SNEGSKA (reference sequence). The CDR3: CSASPLDRGLETQYF. The CDR3 bases are TGCAGTGCTAGTCCCCTCGACAGGGGGCTAGAGACCCAGTACTTC.